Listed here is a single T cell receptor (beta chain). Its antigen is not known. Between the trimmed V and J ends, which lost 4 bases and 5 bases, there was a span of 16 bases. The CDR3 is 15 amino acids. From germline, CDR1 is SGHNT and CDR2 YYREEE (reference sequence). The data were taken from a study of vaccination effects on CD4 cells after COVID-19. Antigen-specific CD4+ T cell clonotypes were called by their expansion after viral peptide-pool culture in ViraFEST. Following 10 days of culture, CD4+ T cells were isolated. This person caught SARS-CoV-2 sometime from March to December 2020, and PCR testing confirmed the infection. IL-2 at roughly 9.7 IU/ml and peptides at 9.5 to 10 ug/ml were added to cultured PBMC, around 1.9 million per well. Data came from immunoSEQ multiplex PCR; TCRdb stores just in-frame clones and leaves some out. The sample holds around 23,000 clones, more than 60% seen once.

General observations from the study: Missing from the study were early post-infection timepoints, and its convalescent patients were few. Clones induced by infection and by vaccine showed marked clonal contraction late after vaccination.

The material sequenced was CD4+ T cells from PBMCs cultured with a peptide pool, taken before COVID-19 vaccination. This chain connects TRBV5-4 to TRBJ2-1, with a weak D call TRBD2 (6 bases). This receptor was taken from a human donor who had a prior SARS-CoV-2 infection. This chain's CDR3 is CASSRREVGNNEQFF. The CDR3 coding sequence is TGTGCCAGCAGCCGAAGGGAGGTCGGGAACAATGAGCAGTTCTTC.